This T cell receptor beta chain came from a study of Ad26.COV2.S vaccination and SARS-CoV-2 variants (dated by TCRdb to about 2021). For the study in its entirety: Donors in the vaccine arm were drawn from COV1001, a multicentre, randomized, double-blind, placebo-controlled phase I-IIa trial testing Ad26.COV2.S in healthy adults. Ad26.COV2.S was administered intramuscularly at 5 x 10^10 or 1 x 10^11 viral particles, either as a single shot or as two shots given 56 days apart. The specificity and breadth of SARS-CoV-2-reactive T cell receptors after Ad26.COV2.S vaccination were assessed by TCRbeta repertoire sequencing. The TCR-sequenced set comprised about 32 samples: some 19 Ad26.COV2.S vaccine recipients, 5 placebo recipients and 8 SARS-CoV-2 convalescent individuals. Trial participants were randomized into five groups of five, in which low-dose or high-dose Ad26.COV2.S was given once or twice, or placebo was given on both occasions. Investigators remained blinded to trial group allocation during experiments and outcome assessment. Findings and caveats that apply to the study as a whole: The authors noted that total T cell responses may have been underestimated by the TCR breadth and depth analyses. After vaccination, substantial breadth of spike-specific CD8+ and CD4+ T cell responses was reported. Non-spike TCR breadth was comparable between vaccine and placebo recipients, consistent with the vaccine containing only spike. The study was not powered to compare responses between vaccine doses or regimens. Spike-specific TCR breadth was higher in Ad26.COV2.S recipients than in placebo recipients (P = 0.0014).

Notes on this clone: The antigen it recognizes is unknown. No base quality values were provided; no much bigger clone lies one nucleotide off.

This specimen's treatment or condition label, per the study, means: roughly 19 received Ad26.COV2.S at low or high dose, single or two shots; 5 received placebo; per-sample allocation not given. Repertoires of vaccine and placebo recipients were sequenced from samples taken on day 63 after the first injection. In Cohort 1b, some 25 adults aged 18-55 years were enrolled at a single site in Boston, USA, between 29 July and 7 August 2020. As a vaccine, Ad26.COV2.S was a replication-incompetent adenovirus type 26 vector that expressed a prefusion-stabilized SARS-CoV-2 spike protein derived from the original Wuhan strain. The immunoSEQ Assay was used to sequence TCRbeta CDR3 regions. After extraction, genomic DNA underwent amplification by bias-controlled multiplex PCR, followed by high-throughput sequencing. Per the original workflow: To quantify the absolute abundance of each unique TCRbeta CDR3 region, sequences were collapsed and filtered. T cell fraction was estimated by normalizing TCRbeta template counts to usable DNA, which was measured by amplifying reference genes present in all nucleated cells. Repertoire TCRs were annotated as SARS-CoV-2-specific by exact matching of V gene, CDR3 amino acid sequence and J gene to a known reactive TCR set. The reference SARS-CoV-2 TCR set came from MIRA and was filtered for enrichment in COVID-19-positive ImmuneCODE repertoires, removing public or cross-reactive TCRs. Drawing on the MIRA antigens, annotated TCRs were analysed further at the level of specific ORF or position within ORF. Breadth was defined as the number of annotated unique rearrangements divided by the total number of unique productive rearrangements, and depth was defined as the summed frequency of the annotated unique rearrangements. Two-sided Wilcoxon rank-sum tests were used to compare TCR breadth between groups. Entries here come from immuneACCESS through TCRdb and include only in-frame sequences with V and J called. Some clones fail to appear in such tables; in the studies checked, an unresolved V gene covers under half of the shortfall, and the cause of the remainder is unknown. Clonal size and the V and J genes are those of that table, whereas D and trimming came from the DNA. The sample table lists about 680,000 clones, approximately 88% of them with a count of one. Approximately 1.5% of the sample is held by the ten biggest clonotypes.

Sample: peripheral blood, taken in a trial of Ad26.COV2.S vaccine versus placebo. This clonotype originated in a person aged 18 to 59 who received the Ad26.COV2.S COVID-19 vaccine or a placebo.

Here the CDR3 is given as CATSRGGLAAYEQYF. The nucleotides read TGTGCCACCAGCAGGGGGGGCCTAGCGGCTTACGAGCAGTACTTC. The receptor chain draws on TRBV15 and TRBJ2-7, and possibly TRBD2, on 7 matching bases. Counted from cysteine to phenylalanine, this CDR3 has 15 amino acids. The CDR3 DNA has 45 bases and is translated from base 1. The germline V gene (reference sequence) yields LNHNV for CDR1 and YYDKDF for CDR2. V loses 3 bases, J loses 4 bases, and the germline ends lie 16 bases apart. Reference TRBV15 and TRBJ2-7 genes cover what lies past the CDR3, so the full variable domain is DAMVIQNPRYQVTQFGKPVTLSCSQTLNHNVMYWYQQKSSQAPKLLFHYYDKDFNNEADTPDNFQSRRPNTSFCFLDIRSPGLGDTAMYLCATSRGGLAAYEQYFGPGTRLTVT.